One sample yielded the 6 T cell receptor beta chains listed below, sequenced in a study of blood T cell repertoires in COVID-19. Clones were read by immunoSEQ multiplex PCR, and TCRdb kept only the in-frame ones, dropping some. Counted here are over 150,000 clones, 80% to 90% occurring once; the ten biggest clones make up approximately 2%. Sequencing used peripheral blood. Receptors originate from a woman aged 80 or older with acute or convalescent COVID-19.

The V call is TRBV4-1, the J call TRBJ2-5, with TRBD2 matching 14 bases. CDR1 and CDR2 (germline): MGHRA, YSYEKL. The CDR3 has 19 amino acids. Germline trimming cut 0 bases from V and 0 bases from J; bases unmatched to any gene: 6. The CDR3 reads CASSQDVGLAGAYQETQYF. The CDR3 DNA reads TGCGCCAGCAGCCAAGATGTGGGACTAGCGGGAGCGTACCAAGAGACCCAGTACTTC.

The genes are TRBV5-5 and TRBJ2-7; TRBD1 agrees at 10 bases. The germline V gene encodes CDR1 SGHKS and CDR2 YYEKEE (reference sequence). The CDR3 loop spans 14 amino acids. After removal of 3 bases from V and 4 bases from J, the junction contained 4 bases not matched to a gene. CDR3 DNA: TGTGCCAGCAGCTCCCCGGGACAGGGGTACGAGCAGTACTTC. This gives the protein CASSSPGQGYEQYF. The complete variable domain, with remaining parts taken from reference TRBV5-5 and TRBJ2-7, reads DAGVTQSPTHLIKTRGQQVTLRCSPISGHKSVSWYQQVLGQGPQFIFQYYEKEERGRGNFPDRFSARQFPNYSSELNVNALLLGDSALYLCASSSPGQGYEQYFGPGTRLTVT.

V gene TRBV7-9 combines with J gene TRBJ1-5; D perhaps matches TRBD1 (5 bases). The CDR3 consists of 18 residues. V was pared by 1 base and J by 0 bases, with 16 bases between. Germline loops: CDR1 SEHNR, CDR2 FQNEAQ (reference sequence). The CDR3 DNA reads as TGTGCCAGCAGCTTAGGCAGGGATCTTTTAAGTAGCAATCAGCCCCAGCATTTT. Translation: CASSLGRDLLSSNQPQHF.

The V gene is TRBV15, the J gene TRBJ1-2; 7 bases line up with TRBD1. V was clipped by 0 bases and J by 2 bases; unmatched bases: 3. This CDR3 spans 15 amino acids. Germline CDR1 is LNHNV and CDR2 is YYDKDF (reference sequence). CDR3 DNA sequence: TGTGCCACCAGCAGAGATAACAGGGGAAACTATGGCTACACCTTC. Translating it yields CATSRDNRGNYGYTF. Using reference TRBV15 and TRBJ1-2 for the parts outside the CDR3, the full variable domain is DAMVIQNPRYQVTQFGKPVTLSCSQTLNHNVMYWYQQKSSQAPKLLFHYYDKDFNNEADTPDNFQSRRPNTSFCFLDIRSPGLGDTAMYLCATSRDNRGNYGYTFGSGTRLTVV.

This chain joins TRBV7-2 and TRBJ2-7, with 7 bases identical to TRBD1. Trimming at V came to 6 bases and at J to 2 bases, leaving 10 bases not matched to a gene. This CDR3 has 15 amino acids. The V gene's germline CDR1 is SGHTA and CDR2 FQGNSA. The CDR3 DNA reads TGTGCCAGCAGTCCTCAGACAGGGATGGCCTACGAGCAGTACTTC. It specifies CASSPQTGMAYEQYF. The variable domain in full, with the rest retrieved from reference TRBV7-2 and TRBJ2-7, is GAGVSQSPSNKVTEKGKDVELRCDPISGHTALYWYRQSLGQGLEFLIYFQGNSAPDKSGLPSDRFSAERTGGSVSTLTIQRTQQEDSAVYLCASSPQTGMAYEQYFGPGTRLTVT.

The gene calls are TRBV2 and TRBJ2-3, with 8 bases aligning to TRBD2. Per germline, CDR1 SNHLY and CDR2 FYNNEI. The trim removed 7 bases at V and 5 bases at J, leaving 8 bases unmatched. This CDR3 contains 14 residues. The CDR3 region is CASIERETQDTQYF. DNA for the CDR3: TGTGCCAGCATCGAGCGGGAGACCCAAGATACGCAGTATTTT.